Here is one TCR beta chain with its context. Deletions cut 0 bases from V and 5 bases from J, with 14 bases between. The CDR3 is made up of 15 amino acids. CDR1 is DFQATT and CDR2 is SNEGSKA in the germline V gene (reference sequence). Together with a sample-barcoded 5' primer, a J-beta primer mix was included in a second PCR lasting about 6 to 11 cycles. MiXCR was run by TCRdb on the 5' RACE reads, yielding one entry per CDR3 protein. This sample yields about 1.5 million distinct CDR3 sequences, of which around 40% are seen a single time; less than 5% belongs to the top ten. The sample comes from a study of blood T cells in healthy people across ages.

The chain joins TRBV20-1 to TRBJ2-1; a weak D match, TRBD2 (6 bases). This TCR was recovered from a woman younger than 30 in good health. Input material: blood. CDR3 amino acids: CSARDQRGLHNEQFF. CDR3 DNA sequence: TGCAGTGCTAGAGATCAGAGAGGACTACACAATGAGCAGTTCTTC.